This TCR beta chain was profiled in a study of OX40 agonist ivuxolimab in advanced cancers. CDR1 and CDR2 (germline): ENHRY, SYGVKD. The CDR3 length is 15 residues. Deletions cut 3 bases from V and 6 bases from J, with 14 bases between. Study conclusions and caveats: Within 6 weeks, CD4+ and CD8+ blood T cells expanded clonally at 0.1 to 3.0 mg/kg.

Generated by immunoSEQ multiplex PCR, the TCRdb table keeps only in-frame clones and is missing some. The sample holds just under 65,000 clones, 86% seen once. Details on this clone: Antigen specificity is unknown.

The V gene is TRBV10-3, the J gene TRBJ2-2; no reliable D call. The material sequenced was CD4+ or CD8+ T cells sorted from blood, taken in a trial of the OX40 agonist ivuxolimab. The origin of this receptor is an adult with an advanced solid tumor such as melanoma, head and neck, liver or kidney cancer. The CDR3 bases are TGTGCCATCAGTGAAAGCCAGGAAAGGGCCGGGGAGCTGTTTTTT. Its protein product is CAISESQERAGELFF.